A selection of T cell receptor beta chains follows, all from one sample in a study of T cells in Graves' hyperthyroidism and ophthalmopathy. TCRdb analysed the multiplex PCR reads with MiXCR anew, one entry per CDR3 protein. The data contain 94,000 or so distinct CDR3 sequences, about half of them singletons. The specimen was blood. Source of these receptors: a woman aged 35 to 49 with Graves' hyperthyroidism. CDR3s include the opening cysteine and the closing phenylalanine or tryptophan. D genes are given only for firm matches. Size is stated for part of the rows, as once, few or many counts, or as a class when the clone is expanded.

CDR3nt: TGTGCCACCAGCAGAGATTTCAGGAACTATGAAAAACTGTTTTTT; CDR3aa: CATSRDFRNYEKLFF; abundance: many; d_gene: -; v_gene: TRBV15; j_gene: TRBJ1-4
CDR3nt: TGTGCCAGCAGTTTACGGACAGGGGGTGGGCATAGCAATCAGCCCCAGCATTTT; CDR3aa: CASSLRTGGGHSNQPQHF; abundance: once; d_gene: TRBD1; v_gene: TRBV12-3/TRBV12-4; j_gene: TRBJ1-5
CDR3nt: TGTGCCAGCAGCCCTGGAGGAGCCGAGCAGTACTTC; CDR3aa: CASSPGGAEQYF; abundance: many; d_gene: -; v_gene: TRBV5-8; j_gene: TRBJ2-7
CDR3nt: TGTGCCAGCAGCGGAGGGGGACACTCTAATGAAAAACTGTTTTTT; CDR3aa: CASSGGGHSNEKLFF; abundance: many; d_gene: -; v_gene: TRBV5-4; j_gene: TRBJ1-4
CDR3nt: TGTGCCAGCAGTCTCGCGGCAGGGAAGAATGAAAAACTGTTTTTT; CDR3aa: CASSLAAGKNEKLFF; abundance: -; d_gene: -; v_gene: TRBV2; j_gene: TRBJ1-4
CDR3nt: TGTGCCAGCAGCTTAAGGTTACAGGTCGGGGAGACCCAGTACTTC; CDR3aa: CASSLRLQVGETQYF; abundance: -; d_gene: -; v_gene: TRBV7-9; j_gene: TRBJ2-5
CDR3nt: TGTGCCAGCAGCTACCTGATTGACAGGGGAGGGCGCCAAGAGACCCAGTACTTC; CDR3aa: CASSYLIDRGGRQETQYF; abundance: few; d_gene: -; v_gene: TRBV7-9; j_gene: TRBJ2-5
CDR3nt: TGTGCTAGAGATCCCGCACAGGGTAGGACTGAAGCTTTCTTT; CDR3aa: CARDPAQGRTEAFF; abundance: -; d_gene: -; v_gene: TRBV11-2; j_gene: TRBJ1-1
CDR3nt: TGTGCCAGCAGCTTAGCGTACGGGAGGGCCTCCTACGAGCAGTACTTC; CDR3aa: CASSLAYGRASYEQYF; abundance: many; d_gene: TRBD2; v_gene: TRBV7-8; j_gene: TRBJ2-7
CDR3nt: TGCGCCAGCAGCTTGGCAGGGGACACTGAAGCTTTCTTT; CDR3aa: CASSLAGDTEAFF; abundance: many; d_gene: -; v_gene: TRBV5-1; j_gene: TRBJ1-1
CDR3nt: TGTGCCAGCACCCCCGACGGGGGACTGGACGGGGAGCTGTTTTTT; CDR3aa: CASTPDGGLDGELFF; abundance: many; d_gene: -; v_gene: TRBV13; j_gene: TRBJ2-2
CDR3nt: TGCAGTGCTGGACGGAACGCGAACACCGGGGAGCTGTTTTTT; CDR3aa: CSAGRNANTGELFF; abundance: many; d_gene: -; v_gene: TRBV20-1; j_gene: TRBJ2-2
CDR3nt: TGTGCCAGCAGCCCCCCCACATCGACCGGGGAGCTGTTTTTT; CDR3aa: CASSPPTSTGELFF; abundance: many; d_gene: -; v_gene: TRBV28; j_gene: TRBJ2-2
CDR3nt: TGTGCCAGCAGCTCCCCCGGGACAGGGTCACGGGAGGGTCTTTTGGCAGATACGCAGTATTTT; CDR3aa: CASSSPGTGSREGLLADTQYF; abundance: few; d_gene: -; v_gene: TRBV7-2; j_gene: TRBJ2-3
CDR3nt: TGTGCCAGCAGCTTAGATCCGGGCAGCCAAGGGTTTTTT; CDR3aa: CASSLDPGSQGFF; abundance: many; d_gene: -; v_gene: TRBV7-2; j_gene: TRBJ1-4
CDR3nt: TGTGCCAGCAGTGAAGGGGCTTACAGCCGGGAAGCTTTCTTT; CDR3aa: CASSEGAYSREAFF; abundance: many; d_gene: -; v_gene: TRBV6-1; j_gene: TRBJ1-1
CDR3nt: TGCGCCAGCAGCCAGCGGGAGGCATCCACAGATACGCAGTATTTT; CDR3aa: CASSQREASTDTQYF; abundance: -; d_gene: TRBD2; v_gene: TRBV4-1; j_gene: TRBJ2-3
CDR3nt: TGTGCCAGCAGTGAAAGACGGCACCAAGAGACCCAGTACTTC; CDR3aa: CASSERRHQETQYF; abundance: many; d_gene: -; v_gene: TRBV25-1; j_gene: TRBJ2-5
CDR3nt: TGTGCCAGCAGTTTCTGGGGTAGGGACTTGGATACGCAGTATTTT; CDR3aa: CASSFWGRDLDTQYF; abundance: -; d_gene: -; v_gene: TRBV12-3/TRBV12-4; j_gene: TRBJ2-3
CDR3nt: TGTGCCAGCAGTTTGGTAGGGGGCTTCGAGCAGTACTTC; CDR3aa: CASSLVGGFEQYF; abundance: many; d_gene: TRBD1; v_gene: TRBV12-3/TRBV12-4; j_gene: TRBJ2-7
CDR3nt: TGTGCCAGCAGCGTAGGGGGACTCGGTGGAAACACCATATATTTT; CDR3aa: CASSVGGLGGNTIYF; abundance: once; d_gene: -; v_gene: TRBV9; j_gene: TRBJ1-3
CDR3nt: TGTGCCAGCAGGCAGTGGGGGGCCGGAGAGACCCAGTACTTC; CDR3aa: CASRQWGAGETQYF; abundance: -; d_gene: -; v_gene: TRBV2; j_gene: TRBJ2-5
CDR3nt: TGTGCCACCAGCCCCCGAGGGGTGTATGGCTACACCTTC; CDR3aa: CATSPRGVYGYTF; abundance: -; d_gene: -; v_gene: TRBV15; j_gene: TRBJ1-2